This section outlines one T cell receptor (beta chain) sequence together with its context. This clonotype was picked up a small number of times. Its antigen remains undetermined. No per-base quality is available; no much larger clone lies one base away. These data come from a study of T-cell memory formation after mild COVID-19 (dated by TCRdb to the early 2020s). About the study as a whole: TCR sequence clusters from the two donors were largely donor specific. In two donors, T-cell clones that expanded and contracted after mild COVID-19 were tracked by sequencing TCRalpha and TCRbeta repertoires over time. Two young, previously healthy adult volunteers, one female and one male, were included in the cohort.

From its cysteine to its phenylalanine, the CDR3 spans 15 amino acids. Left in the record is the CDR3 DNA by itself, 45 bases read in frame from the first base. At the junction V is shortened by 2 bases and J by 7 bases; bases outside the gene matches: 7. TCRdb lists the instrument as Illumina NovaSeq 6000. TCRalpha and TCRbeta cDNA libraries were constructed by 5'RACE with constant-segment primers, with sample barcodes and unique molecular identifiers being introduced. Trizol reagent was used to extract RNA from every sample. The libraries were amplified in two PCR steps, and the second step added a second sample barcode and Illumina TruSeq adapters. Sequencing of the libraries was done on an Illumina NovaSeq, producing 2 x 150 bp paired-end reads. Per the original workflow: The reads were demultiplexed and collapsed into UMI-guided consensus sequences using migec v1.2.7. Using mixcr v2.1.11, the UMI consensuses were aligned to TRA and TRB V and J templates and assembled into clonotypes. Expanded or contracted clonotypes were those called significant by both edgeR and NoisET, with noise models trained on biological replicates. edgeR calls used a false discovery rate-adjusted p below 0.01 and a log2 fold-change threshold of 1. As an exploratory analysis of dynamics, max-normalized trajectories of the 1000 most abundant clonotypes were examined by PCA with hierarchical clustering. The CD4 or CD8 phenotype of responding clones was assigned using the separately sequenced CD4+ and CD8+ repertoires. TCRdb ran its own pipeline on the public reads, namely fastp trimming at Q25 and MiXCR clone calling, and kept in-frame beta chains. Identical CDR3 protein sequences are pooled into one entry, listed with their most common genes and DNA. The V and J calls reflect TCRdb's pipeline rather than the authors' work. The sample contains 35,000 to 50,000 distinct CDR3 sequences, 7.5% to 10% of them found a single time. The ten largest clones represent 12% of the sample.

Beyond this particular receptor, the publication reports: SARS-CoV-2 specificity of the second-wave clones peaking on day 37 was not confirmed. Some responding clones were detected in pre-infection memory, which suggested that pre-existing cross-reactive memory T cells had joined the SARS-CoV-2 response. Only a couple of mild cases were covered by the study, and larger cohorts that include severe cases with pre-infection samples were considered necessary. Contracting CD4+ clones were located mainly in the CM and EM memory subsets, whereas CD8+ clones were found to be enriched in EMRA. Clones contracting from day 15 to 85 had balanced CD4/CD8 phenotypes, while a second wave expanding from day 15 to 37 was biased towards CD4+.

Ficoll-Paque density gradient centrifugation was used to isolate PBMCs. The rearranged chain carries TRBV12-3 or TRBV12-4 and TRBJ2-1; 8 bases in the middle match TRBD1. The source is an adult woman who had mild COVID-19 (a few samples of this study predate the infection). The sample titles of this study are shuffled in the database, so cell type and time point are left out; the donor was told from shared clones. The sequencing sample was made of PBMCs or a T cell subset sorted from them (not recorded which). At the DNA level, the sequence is TGTGCCAGCAGTTTAACCGGACAGGGATTAAATGAGCAGTTCTTC. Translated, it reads CASSLTGQGLNEQFF.